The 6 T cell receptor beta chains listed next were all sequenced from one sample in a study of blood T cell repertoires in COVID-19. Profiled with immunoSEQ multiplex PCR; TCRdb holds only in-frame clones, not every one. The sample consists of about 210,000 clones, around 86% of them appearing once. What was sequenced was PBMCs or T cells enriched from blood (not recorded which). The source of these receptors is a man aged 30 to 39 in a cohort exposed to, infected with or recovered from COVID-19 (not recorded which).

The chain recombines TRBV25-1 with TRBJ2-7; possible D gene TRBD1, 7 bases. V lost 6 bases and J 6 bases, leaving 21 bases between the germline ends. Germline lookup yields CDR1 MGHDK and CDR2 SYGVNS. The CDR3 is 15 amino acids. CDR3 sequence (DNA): TGTGCCAGCAGCCATCTCGTGGGGGGACAGAGCGAGCAGTACTTC. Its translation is CASSHLVGGQSEQYF.

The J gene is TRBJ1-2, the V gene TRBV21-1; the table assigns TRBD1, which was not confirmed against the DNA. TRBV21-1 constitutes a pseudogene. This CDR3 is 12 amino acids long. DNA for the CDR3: TGTGCCAGCAGCAAAAATCAGAATGGCTACACCTTC. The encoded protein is CASSKNQNGYTF.

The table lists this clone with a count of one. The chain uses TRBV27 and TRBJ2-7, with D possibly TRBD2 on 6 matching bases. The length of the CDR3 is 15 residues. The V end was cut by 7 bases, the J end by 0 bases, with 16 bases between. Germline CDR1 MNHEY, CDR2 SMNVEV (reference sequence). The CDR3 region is CASMPLGGSSYEQYF. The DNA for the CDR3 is TGTGCCAGCATGCCCCTTGGGGGGAGCTCCTACGAGCAGTACTTC.

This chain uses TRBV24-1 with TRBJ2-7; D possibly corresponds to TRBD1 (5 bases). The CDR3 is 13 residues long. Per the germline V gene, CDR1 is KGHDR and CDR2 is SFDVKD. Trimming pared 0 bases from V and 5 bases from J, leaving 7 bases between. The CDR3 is CATSDLSGNEQYF. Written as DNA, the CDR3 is TGTGCCACCAGTGATTTGTCAGGGAACGAGCAGTACTTC.

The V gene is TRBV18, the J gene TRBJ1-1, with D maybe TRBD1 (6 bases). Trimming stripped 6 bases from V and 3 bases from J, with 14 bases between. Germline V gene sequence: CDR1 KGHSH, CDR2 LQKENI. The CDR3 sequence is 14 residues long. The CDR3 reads CASSPGQFDTEAFF. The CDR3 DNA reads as TGTGCCAGCTCTCCCGGACAGTTTGACACTGAAGCTTTCTTT.

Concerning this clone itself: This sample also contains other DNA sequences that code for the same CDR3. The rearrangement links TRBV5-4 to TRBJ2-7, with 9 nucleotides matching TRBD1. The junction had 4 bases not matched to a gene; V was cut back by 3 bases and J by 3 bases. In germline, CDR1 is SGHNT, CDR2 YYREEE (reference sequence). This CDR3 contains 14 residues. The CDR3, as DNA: TGTGCCAGCAGCTGGGGGACAGGGAGCTACGAGCAGTACTTC. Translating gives CASSWGTGSYEQYF.